This T cell receptor beta chain was identified during a study of blood T cell repertoires in COVID-19. The V and J ends lost 5 bases and 0 bases, in that order; junction bases with no gene match: 5. The CDR3 contains 17 residues. Germline V gene lookup returns CDR1 LNHDA and CDR2 SQIVND (reference sequence). This clone was recorded once. Clinical history reported by participants formed the basis on which cohorts were assigned. Profiling relied on immunoSEQ multiplex PCR, and the TCRdb table lists in-frame clones only, not all of them. The table has around 150,000 clones, over 70% seen once. The sequenced material came from PBMCs or T cells enriched from blood (not recorded which). This clonotype was obtained from a man in his fifties who had recovered from COVID-19. The chain combines TRBV19 with TRBJ2-3; 13 bases line up with TRBD2. CDR3 protein: CASSSRLAGGSTDTQYF. The CDR3 coding sequence is TGTGCCAGTAGTTCGAGACTAGCGGGGGGTAGCACAGATACGCAGTATTTT.